This T cell receptor (beta chain) stems from a study of cytomegalovirus exposure and HLA in healthy donors. Study-wide results and caveats: The only immune exposure information that was available was CMV serostatus. Later analysis demonstrated an association between a missense DCLRE1C variant and TCR beta V- and J-gene trimming. In a later analysis, DRB1 alleles had the most associated TCRs; HLA-C alleles the fewest.

Primers for the PCR totalled 60 Vbeta and 13 Jbeta. Clones were read by immunoSEQ multiplex PCR, and TCRdb kept only the in-frame ones, dropping some. Found here are some 150,000 clones, 75% of them singletons; the top ten hold around 3.2%. For this clone: Its antigen is still unknown.

The sequence derives from a man aged 35-49 years in good health and CMV-seronegative. The sample taken for sequencing was PBMCs.

This CDR3 reads CAIQGTDNQPQHF. The CDR3 DNA sequence: TGTGCCATTCAGGGGACAGACAATCAGCCCCAGCATTTT. The chain has TRBV10-3 and TRBJ1-5; 7 nucleotides line up with TRBD1. CDR3 size: 13 residues. Per germline, CDR1 ENHRY and CDR2 SYGVKD. The V segment lost 9 bases and the J segment 3 bases; nucleotides outside the gene matches: 5.